Below are 20 T cell receptor beta chains sequenced from a single sample in a study of vaccination effects on CD4 cells after COVID-19. No antigens are known for them. Using immunoSEQ multiplex PCR, the repertoire was profiled, and TCRdb retains in-frame clones only, with some absent. The sample contains about 70,000 clones, 65% to 85% of which appear only once. With the ViraFEST assay, the study expanded antigen-specific CD4+ T cells using viral peptide pools, then sequenced them. At the end of about 10 days of culture, CD4+ T cells were isolated. Infection dated between March and December 2020, before the Alpha, Beta and Delta variants reached the United States. Sequencing used CD4+ T cells from PBMCs cultured with HIV peptides, obtained before COVID-19 vaccination. The sample's subset: HIV-1 Nef peptide pool negative control/reference culture. These receptors all stem from a human donor who had a prior SARS-CoV-2 infection.

The rearrangement links TRBV7-3 to TRBJ2-7; D possibly corresponds to TRBD1 (6 bases). The CDR3 has 13 residues. Germline assignment: CDR1 SGHTA and CDR2 FQGTGA. V was shortened by 4 bases and J by 5 bases, with 12 bases between the two germline ends. The CDR3 DNA reads as TGTGCCAGCAGCTCGACAGGCCTCGACGAGCAGTACTTC. Amino acids: CASSSTGLDEQYF.

The chain combines TRBV12-3 or TRBV12-4 with TRBJ2-7, with D uncertain. The CDR3 is made up of 12 amino acids. V lost 5 bases and J 3 bases, leaving 8 bases between the germline ends. CDR3 sequence reads: CASSPSGYEQYF. CDR3 bases: TGTGCCAGCAGTCCCTCGGGCTACGAGCAGTACTTC.

The genes are TRBV7-8 and TRBJ1-5; D perhaps matches TRBD1 (5 bases). Looked up from germline, CDR1 is SGHVS and CDR2 is FQNEAQ. Trimming removed 4 bases at V and 7 bases at J, with 14 bases between. This CDR3 has 14 residues. The CDR3 loop reads CASSSLWGTQPQHF. The CDR3 region has the DNA TGTGCCAGCAGCTCCTTGTGGGGGACCCAGCCCCAGCATTTT. Complete variable domain (other parts from reference TRBV7-8 and TRBJ1-5): GAGVSQSPRYKVAKRGQDVALRCDPISGHVSLFWYQQALGQGPEFLTYFQNEAQLDKSGLPSDRFFAERPEGSVSTLKIQRTQQEDSAVYLCASSSLWGTQPQHFGDGTRLSIL.

The chain has TRBV5-1 and TRBJ2-1, with 8 bases identical to TRBD1. In germline, CDR1 is SGHRS, CDR2 YFSETQ. This CDR3 comprises 14 residues. Trimming cost V 7 bases and J 0 bases; bases outside gene matches: 3. CDR3 DNA sequence: TGCGCCAGCGGACAGGGAAGCTCCTACAATGAGCAGTTCTTC. This translates into CASGQGSSYNEQFF.

The chain carries TRBV7-9 and TRBJ2-5; the match to TRBD2 covers 9 bases. Per the germline V gene, CDR1 is SEHNR and CDR2 is FQNEAQ (reference sequence). This CDR3 spans 18 amino acids. V gave up 0 bases and J gave up 3 bases; unmatched junction bases: 11. CDR3 DNA sequence: TGTGCCAGCAGCTTAGCGAAAAGTAGGACTAGCGCGGAAGAGACCCAGTACTTC. Translation gives CASSLAKSRTSAEETQYF.

V gene TRBV11-3 combines with J gene TRBJ2-1, with 11 positions matching TRBD2. The germline CDR1 and CDR2 sequences are SGHNT and YENEEA. The V segment lost 5 bases and the J segment 5 bases; nucleotides outside the gene matches: 8. CDR3 length: 16 residues. The chain's CDR3 is CASSRKRLAGHNEQFF. In DNA form, the CDR3 reads TGTGCCAGCAGCCGGAAGCGACTAGCGGGGCACAATGAGCAGTTCTTC. Complete variable domain (other parts from reference TRBV11-3 and TRBJ2-1): EAGVVQSPRYKIIEKKQPVAFWCNPISGHNTLYWYLQNLGQGPELLIRYENEEAVDDSQLPKDRFSAERLKGVDSTLKIQPAELGDSAVYLCASSRKRLAGHNEQFFGPGTRLTVL.

This sequence joins TRBV5-1 and TRBJ2-1; TRBD2 aligns across 10 bases. The junction had 12 bases not matched to a gene; V was cut back by 7 bases and J by 5 bases. CDR3 length equals 16 residues. In germline, CDR1 is SGHRS, CDR2 YFSETQ. The CDR3 reads CASYWGPSGSDNEQFF. The CDR3 DNA is TGCGCCAGCTACTGGGGTCCTAGCGGGAGTGACAATGAGCAGTTCTTC. Full variable domain (rest looked up from reference TRBV5-1 and TRBJ2-1): KAGVTQTPRYLIKTRGQQVTLSCSPISGHRSVSWYQQTPGQGLQFLFEYFSETQRNKGNFPGRFSGRQFSNSRSEMNVSTLELGDSALYLCASYWGPSGSDNEQFFGPGTRLTVL.

This clone showed up just a few times. The chain joins TRBV2 to TRBJ2-5; no reliable D call. V dropped 6 bases and J dropped 4 bases, with 9 bases sitting between them. The CDR3 is made up of 12 amino acids. Germline lookup yields CDR1 SNHLY and CDR2 FYNNEI. The CDR3 DNA reads as TGTGCCAGCAGCAGTAGCCCAGAGACCCAGTACTTC. Residues: CASSSSPETQYF. Complete variable domain (other parts from reference TRBV2 and TRBJ2-5): EPEVTQTPSHQVTQMGQEVILRCVPISNHLYFYWYRQILGQKVEFLVSFYNNEISEKSEIFDDQFSVERPDGSNFTLKIRSTKLEDSAMYFCASSSSPETQYFGPGTRLLVL.

The gene calls are TRBV15 and TRBJ1-4, with a tentative D call TRBD1 (6 bases). This CDR3 comprises 16 residues. The V gene's germline CDR1 is LNHNV and CDR2 YYDKDF (reference sequence). The ends were cut back, 0 bases at V and 3 bases at J, with 11 bases in the middle. The CDR3: CATSRDPAGANEKLFF. The CDR3, as DNA: TGTGCCACCAGCAGAGATCCGGCAGGGGCTAATGAAAAACTGTTTTTT.

The V and J genes are TRBV10-3 and TRBJ2-3, with D maybe TRBD1 (5 bases). The ends were cut back, 6 bases at V and 1 base at J, with 14 bases in the middle. CDR1 and CDR2 from the germline V gene are ENHRY and SYGVKD. The CDR3 has 15 residues. CDR3 DNA sequence: TGTGCCATCAGCCAGGGTCCCCGGGGCACAGATACGCAGTATTTT. Translated: CAISQGPRGTDTQYF.

This clone was seen a handful of times. J is TRBJ2-1 and V is TRBV10-3; no definite D call. V was cut by 4 bases and J by 9 bases, with 7 bases left in between. The CDR3 runs to 11 residues. CDR1 is ENHRY, CDR2 SYGVKD, per germline. CDR3 sequence: CAISALGEQFF. CDR3 sequence (DNA): TGTGCCATCAGTGCGTTGGGTGAGCAGTTCTTC.

This clone showed up just a few times. This rearrangement joins TRBV5-1 to TRBJ1-1, with D unresolved. The CDR3 length is 15 residues. The germline V gene encodes CDR1 SGHRS and CDR2 YFSETQ. V was trimmed by 6 bases and J by 2 bases, leaving 17 bases between them. The CDR3 coding sequence is TGCGCCAGCAAATCGGTCGCACAGCCAAACACTGAAGCTTTCTTT. Its protein is CASKSVAQPNTEAFF.

This clone was seen once. The rearrangement uses TRBV12-3 or TRBV12-4 and TRBJ2-7; D is unresolved. The ends were cut back, 4 bases at V and 2 bases at J, with 9 bases in the middle. The CDR3 contains 13 residues. The CDR3, as DNA: TGTGCCAGCAGTTGGGGTCAAACCTACGAGCAGTACTTC. Residues: CASSWGQTYEQYF.

This clone came up once. This chain links TRBV2 with TRBJ1-2, with a weak D call TRBD1 (5 bases). V was cut by 5 bases and J by 4 bases, with 14 bases left in between. In germline, CDR1 is SNHLY, CDR2 FYNNEI. The CDR3 extends over 14 amino acids. The CDR3, as DNA: TGTGCCAGCAGTAAACTCAGGGAAAGCTATGGCTACACCTTC. Translation: CASSKLRESYGYTF.

This clone was counted between two and nine times. The V call is TRBV5-1, the J call TRBJ2-7; TRBD2 agrees at 12 bases. The CDR3 totals 15 residues. After removal of 1 base from V and 7 bases from J, the junction contained 6 bases not matched to a gene. Germline V gene sequence: CDR1 SGHRS, CDR2 YFSETQ. CDR3 DNA sequence: TGCGCCAGCAGCTTGTCTAGCGGGAGGGCCGGGGAGCAGTACTTC. Its protein product is CASSLSSGRAGEQYF.

The rearrangement links TRBV7-2 to TRBJ2-7; D is perhaps TRBD1 (5 bases). The CDR3 length is 14 residues. V was shortened by 5 bases and J by 6 bases, with 17 bases between the two germline ends. Germline V gives CDR1 SGHTA, CDR2 FQGNSA. The CDR3 DNA reads TGTGCCAGCAGCCAAATAGGGGTTGTCTCCGAGCAGTACTTC. Amino acid sequence: CASSQIGVVSEQYF. Supplemented by reference TRBV7-2 and TRBJ2-7, the full variable domain reads GAGVSQSPSNKVTEKGKDVELRCDPISGHTALYWYRQSLGQGLEFLIYFQGNSAPDKSGLPSDRFSAERTGGSVSTLTIQRTQQEDSAVYLCASSQIGVVSEQYFGPGTRLTVT.

CDR3 loop: CSAGTGFSGNTIYF. The CDR3 DNA sequence: TGCAGCGCAGGGACAGGTTTCTCTGGAAACACCATATATTTT. The rearrangement uses TRBV29-1 and TRBJ1-3, with TRBD1 matching 8 bases. V was clipped by 7 bases and J by 0 bases; unmatched bases: 5. The CDR3 has 14 amino acids. CDR1 is SQVTM, CDR2 ANQGSEA, per germline. Full variable domain (remainder filled in from reference TRBV29-1 and TRBJ1-3): SAVISQKPSRDICQRGTSLTIQCQVDSQVTMMFWYRQQPGQSLTLIATANQGSEATYESGFVIDKFPISRPNLTFSTLTVSNMSPEDSSIYLCSAGTGFSGNTIYFGEGSWLTVV.

The rearrangement links TRBV5-4 to TRBJ2-3, with TRBD1 matching 9 bases. The germline V gene has CDR1 SGHNT and CDR2 YYREEE (reference sequence). V dropped 3 bases and J dropped 5; count of bases not matched to a gene: 4. The CDR3 is made up of 14 amino acids. The CDR3 reads CASSYDRGGDTQYF. The CDR3 DNA follows: TGTGCCAGCAGCTATGACAGGGGGGGAGATACGCAGTATTTT.

This clone was recorded a few times. The CDR3 DNA follows: TGTGCCAGCAGCTCAACTCCCCTGGGGCCCCAGCATTTT. Encoded protein: CASSSTPLGPQHF. The gene calls are TRBV7-3 and TRBJ1-5, with no clear D. Germline CDR1 SGHTA, CDR2 FQGTGA. The CDR3 is 13 amino acids. The V end lost 4 bases, the J end lost 9 bases, and 13 bases lay between the germline ends.

J is TRBJ2-2 and V is TRBV7-3; D gene uncertain. This CDR3 is 12 amino acids long. CDR1 and CDR2 (germline): SGHTA, FQGTGA. V shed 4 bases and J shed 2 bases, with 2 bases lying between them. The CDR3 DNA reads TGTGCCAGCAGCTCCAACACCGGGGAGCTGTTTTTT. Translation gives CASSSNTGELFF.